One sample yielded the 22 T cell receptor beta chains listed below, sequenced in a study of cytomegalovirus exposure and HLA in healthy donors (dated by TCRdb to between 2016 and 2019). The library came from the immunoSEQ multiplex PCR assay. For the multiplex PCR, a mixture combining 60 forward primers for TCR Vbeta segments and 13 reverse primers for TCR Jbeta segments was used. The table comes from immuneACCESS by way of TCRdb, which keeps in-frame sequences with V and J called. Part of the clones is missing from these tables; in studies checked, under half for an unresolved V gene and the rest for unknown reasons. Recorded for this sample are 95,000 to 150,000 clones; roughly 73% of them occurred a single time. The ten biggest clones cover about 4.4% of the sample. The specimen was PBMCs. These receptors came from a man in his 60s in good health and CMV-seropositive.

This clone was observed once. V is TRBV27 and J is TRBJ2-3; 9 positions agree with TRBD2. The CDR3 sequence is 15 residues long. CDR1 MNHEY and CDR2 SMNVEV come from the germline V gene (reference sequence). The J segment lost 5 bases and the V segment lost 2 bases, leaving 5 bases of the junction unmatched. The CDR3 region has the DNA TGTGCCAGCAGTTTAGAAGCGGGGGGAATAGATACGCAGTATTTT. Protein product: CASSLEAGGIDTQYF.

The chain carries TRBV19 and TRBJ1-5; D may be TRBD1 (5 bases). Germline-derived CDR1 and CDR2 are LNHDA and SQIVND (reference sequence). With 5 bases removed from V and 0 bases from J, the gap between germline ends came to 20 bases. This CDR3 region has 18 residues. The CDR3 DNA reads TGTGCCAGTAGTGATCTAGGGGCCTTTTTTTATAGCAATCAGCCCCAGCATTTT. Its protein product is CASSDLGAFFYSNQPQHF.

This chain connects TRBV2 to TRBJ2-5; 11 bases are a match to TRBD1. Per the germline V gene, CDR1 is SNHLY and CDR2 is FYNNEI. This CDR3 spans 13 amino acids. V shed 7 bases, J shed 8 bases, and the junction held 6 bases outside the gene matches. Written as DNA, the CDR3 is TGTGCCAGCAACACCGGGACAGGGGGAACCCAGTACTTC. Translated, it gives CASNTGTGGTQYF.

The gene calls are TRBV18 and TRBJ1-5; TRBD1 aligns across 9 bases. Germline assignment: CDR1 KGHSH and CDR2 LQKENI. V dropped 0 bases and J dropped 5; count of bases not matched to a gene: 2. There are 15 residues in the CDR3. CDR3 sequence (DNA): TGTGCCAGCTCACCACCACAGGGGGCTCATCAGCCCCAGCATTTT. Residues: CASSPPQGAHQPQHF. Full variable domain (missing parts from reference TRBV18 and TRBJ1-5): NAGVMQNPRHLVRRRGQEARLRCSPMKGHSHVYWYRQLPEEGLKFMVYLQKENIIDESGMPKERFSAEFPKEGPSILRIQQVVRGDSAAYFCASSPPQGAHQPQHFGDGTRLSIL.

V and J are TRBV5-1 and TRBJ1-1, with 8 bases aligning to TRBD1. V lost 2 bases, J lost 0 bases, and 9 bases stayed unmatched. The CDR3 sequence is 17 residues long. Germline V gene sequence: CDR1 SGHRS, CDR2 YFSETQ. CDR3 sequence: CASSFSGDRIMNTEAFF. The CDR3 DNA follows: TGCGCCAGCAGCTTCTCCGGGGACAGGATAATGAACACTGAAGCTTTCTTT.

In this sample, this clone turned up a few times. The chain links TRBV5-1 to TRBJ1-1, with 7 bases that match TRBD1. The junction had 9 bases not matched to a gene; V was cut back by 7 bases and J by 0 bases. The CDR3 totals 15 residues. The germline V gene has CDR1 SGHRS and CDR2 YFSETQ. CDR3: CASGDRESVNTEAFF. In DNA, the CDR3 is TGCGCCAGCGGCGACAGGGAGTCTGTGAACACTGAAGCTTTCTTT.

This sequence joins TRBV19 and TRBJ1-5, with 7 bases fitting TRBD1. CDR3 length equals 14 residues. The germline gives CDR1 LNHDA, CDR2 SQIVND (reference sequence). J was trimmed by 7 bases and V by 3 bases; bases with no gene match: 6. In DNA, the CDR3 is TGTGCCAGTAGTATCTCTTCAGGGGGGCAGCCCCAGCATTTT. Translation: CASSISSGGQPQHF. Supplemented by reference TRBV19 and TRBJ1-5, the full variable domain reads DGGITQSPKYLFRKEGQNVTLSCEQNLNHDAMYWYRQDPGQGLRLIYYSQIVNDFQKGDIAEGYSVSREKKESFPLTVTSAQKNPTAFYLCASSISSGGQPQHFGDGTRLSIL.

The rearrangement uses TRBV5-1 and TRBJ2-7, with D tentatively TRBD1 (6 bases). Looked up from germline, CDR1 is SGHRS and CDR2 is YFSETQ. Trimming stripped 2 bases from V and 7 bases from J, with 16 bases between. This CDR3 has 14 amino acids. Written as DNA, the CDR3 is TGCGCCAGCAGCTTTCAAGGGGGACCTCAGGAGCAGTACTTC. Protein product: CASSFQGGPQEQYF.

The genes are TRBV5-1 and TRBJ1-2; tentatively, D is TRBD1 (6 bases). V gave up 1 base and J gave up 4 bases, with 17 bases separating them. Germline CDR1 is SGHRS and CDR2 is YFSETQ. The CDR3 contains 16 residues. CDR3 amino acids: CASSLSPGHSLYGYTF. The CDR3 DNA sequence: TGCGCCAGCAGCTTGAGTCCGGGACACAGTCTCTATGGCTACACCTTC.

The chain carries TRBV11-3 and TRBJ1-2; TRBD1 is a possible D gene (6 bases). From germline, CDR1 is SGHNT and CDR2 YENEEA. This CDR3 has 17 residues. With 1 base removed from V and 5 bases from J, the gap between germline ends came to 20 bases. The CDR3 DNA follows: TGTGCCAGCAGCTTAGCCCGTACAGGGCTAAATGGGTATGGCTACACCTTC. Its protein product is CASSLARTGLNGYGYTF.

The chain employs TRBV10-2 and TRBJ1-5, with D perhaps TRBD1 (6 bases). This CDR3 spans 12 amino acids. The V gene lost 4 bases and the J gene lost 5 bases, with 6 bases spanning the gap. Germline V gene sequence: CDR1 WSHSY, CDR2 SAAADI. CDR3 in amino acids: CASSAGDQPQHF. DNA of the CDR3: TGCGCCAGCAGTGCAGGGGATCAGCCCCAGCATTTT.

The chain employs TRBV6-6 and TRBJ2-7; 9 nucleotides line up with TRBD2. The CDR3 spans 12 residues. Germline CDR1 reads MNHNY; CDR2 reads SVGAGI (reference sequence). J gave up 3 bases and V 8 bases, and 2 bases lay outside the gene matches. CDR3 bases: TGTGCCAGCGGGACTAGCCTCTACGAGCAGTACTTC. It encodes CASGTSLYEQYF.

The V gene is TRBV2, the J gene TRBJ1-1, with a tentative D call TRBD1 (5 bases). V was trimmed by 6 bases and J by 5 bases, leaving 16 bases between them. This CDR3 has 14 amino acids. Germline lookup yields CDR1 SNHLY and CDR2 FYNNEI. CDR3 region: CASRSRQGVTEAFF. DNA for the CDR3: TGTGCCAGCAGGTCGAGGCAAGGGGTTACTGAAGCTTTCTTT.

This clone turned up a few times. The V call is TRBV5-4, the J call TRBJ1-1; 7 nucleotides agree with TRBD1. Germline values: CDR1 SGHNT, CDR2 YYREEE (reference sequence). With V trimmed by 3 bases and J by 3 bases, 5 bases remained unmatched. This CDR3 is built from 14 residues. The CDR3 coding sequence is TGTGCCAGCAGCTCCCAAGGGGGCCACACTGAAGCTTTCTTT. This encodes CASSSQGGHTEAFF.

The rearrangement links TRBV9 to TRBJ2-3, with 9 bases that match TRBD2. Germline V lookup: CDR1 SGDLS, CDR2 YYNGEE. This CDR3 has 18 amino acids. The J segment lost 0 bases and the V segment lost 1 base, leaving 9 bases of the junction unmatched. Here the CDR3 DNA reads TGTGCCAGCAGCGTACAACGCGGGGGGGCGAGGAGCACAGATACGCAGTATTTT. Encoded protein: CASSVQRGGARSTDTQYF.

V gene TRBV6-1 combines with J gene TRBJ1-1; 11 bases map to TRBD1. Germline assignment: CDR1 MNHNS and CDR2 SASEGT. The CDR3 contains 13 residues. After removal of 6 bases from V and 11 bases from J, the junction contained 8 bases not matched to a gene. The CDR3: CASSGQGAGDAFF. DNA for the CDR3: TGTGCCAGCAGCGGACAGGGGGCAGGTGACGCTTTCTTT.

This clone was seen only a few times. This chain connects TRBV5-5 to TRBJ1-6; perhaps TRBD1 as D (6 bases). This CDR3 spans 14 amino acids. The V and J ends lost 4 bases and 9 bases respectively, with 14 bases between them. Germline V lookup: CDR1 SGHKS, CDR2 YYEKEE (reference sequence). The CDR3 region is CASSQGGTPSPLHF. The CDR3 nucleotides read TGTGCCAGCAGCCAGGGTGGGACACCTTCACCCCTCCACTTT. Variable domain in full (rest from reference TRBV5-5 and TRBJ1-6): DAGVTQSPTHLIKTRGQQVTLRCSPISGHKSVSWYQQVLGQGPQFIFQYYEKEERGRGNFPDRFSARQFPNYSSELNVNALLLGDSALYLCASSQGGTPSPLHFGNGTRLTVT.

This clone came up a few times. This chain connects TRBV29-1 to TRBJ2-1; 8 nucleotides align to TRBD1. The J segment lost 12 bases and the V segment lost 3 bases, leaving 7 bases of the junction unmatched. Per germline, CDR1 SQVTM and CDR2 ANQGSEA. There are 12 residues in the CDR3. This chain's CDR3 is CSVEGQAIGQFF. CDR3 nucleotide sequence: TGCAGCGTTGAGGGACAGGCGATCGGGCAGTTCTTC.

The rearrangement links TRBV27 to TRBJ1-5; 7 nucleotides match TRBD1. Germline V gene lookup returns CDR1 MNHEY and CDR2 SMNVEV (reference sequence). This CDR3 spans 16 amino acids. J lost 4 bases, V lost 6 bases, and 12 bases had no gene match. This CDR3 is CASSPSSGDSNQPQHF. CDR3 nucleotide sequence: TGTGCCAGCAGCCCGTCTTCTGGGGACAGTAATCAGCCCCAGCATTTT.

This clone turned up a few times. This rearrangement joins TRBV28 to TRBJ1-2; D is uncertain. The CDR3 contains 14 residues. Per germline, CDR1 MDHEN and CDR2 SYDVKM. The ends were cut back, 7 bases at V and 2 bases at J, with 14 bases in the middle. CDR3 sequence (DNA): TGTGCCAGCAAACTTGGAGGCATCAACTATGGCTACACCTTC. It specifies CASKLGGINYGYTF.

V is TRBV28 and J is TRBJ1-2; D perhaps matches TRBD1 (5 bases). Germline V gene data show CDR1 as MDHEN and CDR2 as SYDVKM. Trimming stripped 3 bases from V and 1 base from J, with 6 bases between. There are 13 residues in the CDR3. CDR3: CASSLGGNYGYTF. DNA of the CDR3: TGTGCCAGCAGTTTGGGGGGTAACTATGGCTACACCTTC.

The V and J genes are TRBV2 and TRBJ2-7, with 7 bases fitting TRBD1. There are 13 residues in the CDR3. CDR1 and CDR2 from the germline V gene are SNHLY and FYNNEI. With 5 bases clipped from V and 3 bases from J, the junction kept 4 bases outside the gene matches. Here the CDR3 DNA reads TGTGCCAGCAGTTTACAGGGGTTCTACGAGCAGTACTTC. It specifies CASSLQGFYEQYF.